Detailed here is one T cell receptor beta chain. Trimming removed 1 base from V and 7 bases from J, with 17 bases in between. The CDR3 sequence is 15 residues long. Germline V gene lookup returns CDR1 WSHSY and CDR2 SAAADI. TCRdb re-called the 5' RACE reads through MiXCR, storing one row per CDR3 protein. In the table there are 500,000 to 650,000 distinct CDR3 sequences, approximately 20% of which are singletons. This sample is part of a study of identical twins. These data also formed part of another study, on yellow fever vaccine responses in identical twins.

The V and J genes are TRBV10-2 and TRBJ2-7; D is unclear. The sequence was obtained from a woman under 30 in good health. Sequences were obtained from CD4+ T cells sorted from blood. As DNA, the CDR3 is TGCGCCAGCAGTGAGTATAGCACACCCCCCCGGGAGCAGTACTTC. Its protein product is CASSEYSTPPREQYF.